Described below is a single T cell receptor (beta chain) sequence and its context. The same CDR3 also results from other DNA sequences found in this sample. Trimming at V came to 3 bases and at J to 3 bases, leaving 2 bases not matched to a gene. CDR1 is SGHVS and CDR2 is FNYEAQ in the germline V gene. The CDR3 is 14 residues long. This specimen belongs to a study of blood T cell repertoires in COVID-19. In the original workflow: Amplified reference gene primers provided the basis for estimating nucleated cell counts. Sequencing was performed with immunoSEQ multiplex PCR; in TCRdb, only in-frame clones are kept and a portion is missing. V and J calls and clone size are copied from that table; D and trimming were computed from the DNA. Among about half a million clones listed, about 88% were seen once.

The sequence derives from a man in his late teens or twenties with COVID-19, enrolled during active disease. The genes are TRBV7-6 and TRBJ2-5; 9 bases fit TRBD1. Sequencing was carried out using peripheral blood. CDR3 coding DNA: TGTGCCAGCAGCTTTGGGACAGGGAAAGAGACCCAGTACTTC. Translating it yields CASSFGTGKETQYF.